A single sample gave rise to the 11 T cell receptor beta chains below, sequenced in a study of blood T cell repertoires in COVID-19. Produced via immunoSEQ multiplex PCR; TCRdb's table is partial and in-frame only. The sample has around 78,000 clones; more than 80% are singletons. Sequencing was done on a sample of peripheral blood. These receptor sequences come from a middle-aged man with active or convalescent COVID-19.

CDR3 DNA sequence: TGCAGCGTTGAAGGACAGGGTCCCCTCTCTGGAAACACCATATATTTT. Translation gives CSVEGQGPLSGNTIYF. This chain uses TRBV29-1 with TRBJ1-3; 7 positions agree with TRBD1. Per germline, CDR1 SQVTM and CDR2 ANQGSEA. The CDR3 runs 16 residues. Trimming removed 1 base from V and 0 bases from J; junction bases left unmatched: 6.

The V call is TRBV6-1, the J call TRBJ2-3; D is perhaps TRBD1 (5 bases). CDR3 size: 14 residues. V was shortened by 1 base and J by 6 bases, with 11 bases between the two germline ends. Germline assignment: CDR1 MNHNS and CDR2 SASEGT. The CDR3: CASSEGAGIDTQYF. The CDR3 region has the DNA TGTGCCAGCAGTGAAGGGGCAGGGATTGATACGCAGTATTTT.

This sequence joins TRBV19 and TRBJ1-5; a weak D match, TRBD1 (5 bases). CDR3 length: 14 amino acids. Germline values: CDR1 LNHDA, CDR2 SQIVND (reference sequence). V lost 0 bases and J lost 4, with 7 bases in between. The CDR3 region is CASSIDRVNQPQHF. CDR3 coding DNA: TGTGCCAGTAGTATAGACAGGGTTAATCAGCCCCAGCATTTT.

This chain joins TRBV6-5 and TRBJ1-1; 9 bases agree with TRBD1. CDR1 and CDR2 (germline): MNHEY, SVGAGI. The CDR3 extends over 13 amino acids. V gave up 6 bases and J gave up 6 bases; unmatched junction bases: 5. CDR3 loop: CASSRDRGSEAFF. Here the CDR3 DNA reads TGTGCCAGCAGCCGAGACAGGGGGTCTGAAGCTTTCTTT.

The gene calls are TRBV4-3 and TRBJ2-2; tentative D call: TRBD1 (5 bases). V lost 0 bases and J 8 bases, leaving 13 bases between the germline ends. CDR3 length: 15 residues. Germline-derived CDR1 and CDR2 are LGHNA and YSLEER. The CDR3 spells CASSQDPGQGGELFF. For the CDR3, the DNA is TGCGCCAGCAGCCAAGATCCGGGCCAGGGTGGGGAGCTGTTTTTT.

CDR3 in amino acids: CASRHLRTSGGIASYNEQFF. Written as DNA, the CDR3 is TGCGCCAGCAGACACCTTCGGACTAGCGGGGGGATCGCTTCCTACAATGAGCAGTTCTTC. The V and J genes are TRBV10-2 and TRBJ2-1, with 14 bases identical to TRBD2. The CDR3 consists of 20 residues. Losses at the gene ends were 6 bases for V and 1 base for J; bases not matched to a gene: 14. CDR1 WSHSY and CDR2 SAAADI come from the germline V gene.

In DNA, the CDR3 is TGTGCCACCAGTGACCCCGGACAGGGTTTGTACGAGCAGTACTTC. Translation gives CATSDPGQGLYEQYF. The rearrangement links TRBV24-1 to TRBJ2-7; 8 bases are shared with TRBD1. CDR3 length: 15 amino acids. Germline V gives CDR1 KGHDR, CDR2 SFDVKD. V lost 4 bases to trimming and J lost 4 bases; unmatched junction nucleotides: 8.

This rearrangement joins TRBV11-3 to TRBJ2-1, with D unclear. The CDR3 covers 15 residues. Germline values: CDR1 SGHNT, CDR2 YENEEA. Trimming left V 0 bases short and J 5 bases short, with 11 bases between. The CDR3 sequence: CASSLDSPTHNEQFF. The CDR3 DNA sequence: TGTGCCAGCAGCTTAGATAGCCCTACCCACAATGAGCAGTTCTTC.

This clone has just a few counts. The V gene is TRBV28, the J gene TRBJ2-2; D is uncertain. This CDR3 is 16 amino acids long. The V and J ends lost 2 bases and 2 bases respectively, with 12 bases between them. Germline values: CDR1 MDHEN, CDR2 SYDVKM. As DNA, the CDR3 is TGTGCCAGCAGTTTAATCTCAACATCAAACACCGGGGAGCTGTTTTTT. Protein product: CASSLISTSNTGELFF.

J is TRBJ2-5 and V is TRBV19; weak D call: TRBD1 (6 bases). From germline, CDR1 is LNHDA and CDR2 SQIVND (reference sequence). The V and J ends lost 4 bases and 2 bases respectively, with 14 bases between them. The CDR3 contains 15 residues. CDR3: CASSSGRGNQETQYF. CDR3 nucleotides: TGTGCCAGTAGTAGTGGCAGGGGAAATCAAGAGACCCAGTACTTC.

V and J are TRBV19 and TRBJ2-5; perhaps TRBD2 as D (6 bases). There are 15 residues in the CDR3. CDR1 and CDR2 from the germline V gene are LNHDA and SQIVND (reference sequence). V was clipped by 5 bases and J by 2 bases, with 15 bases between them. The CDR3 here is CASSLSSGLQETQYF. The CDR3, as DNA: TGTGCCAGTAGTCTCTCATCGGGACTGCAAGAGACCCAGTACTTC.